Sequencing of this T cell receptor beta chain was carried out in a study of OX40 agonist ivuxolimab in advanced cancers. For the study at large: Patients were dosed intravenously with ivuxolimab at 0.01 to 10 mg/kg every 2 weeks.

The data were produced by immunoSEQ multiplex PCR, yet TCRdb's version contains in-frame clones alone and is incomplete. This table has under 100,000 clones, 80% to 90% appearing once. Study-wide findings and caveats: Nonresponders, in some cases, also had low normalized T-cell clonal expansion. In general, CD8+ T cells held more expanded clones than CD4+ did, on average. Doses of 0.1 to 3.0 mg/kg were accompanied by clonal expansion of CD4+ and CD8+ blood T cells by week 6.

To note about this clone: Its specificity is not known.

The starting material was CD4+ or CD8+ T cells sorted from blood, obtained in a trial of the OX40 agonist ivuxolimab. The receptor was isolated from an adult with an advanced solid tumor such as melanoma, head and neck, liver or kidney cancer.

The CDR3, as DNA: TGTGCCAGCAGTTCTAACAGGGGACGTCAGGAGACCCAGTACTTC. It encodes CASSSNRGRQETQYF. The chain employs TRBV6-6 and TRBJ2-5, with 7 positions matching TRBD1. The CDR3 length is 15 residues. Germline loops: CDR1 MNHNY, CDR2 SVGAGI (reference sequence). The trim removed 4 bases at V and 5 bases at J, leaving 10 bases unmatched.